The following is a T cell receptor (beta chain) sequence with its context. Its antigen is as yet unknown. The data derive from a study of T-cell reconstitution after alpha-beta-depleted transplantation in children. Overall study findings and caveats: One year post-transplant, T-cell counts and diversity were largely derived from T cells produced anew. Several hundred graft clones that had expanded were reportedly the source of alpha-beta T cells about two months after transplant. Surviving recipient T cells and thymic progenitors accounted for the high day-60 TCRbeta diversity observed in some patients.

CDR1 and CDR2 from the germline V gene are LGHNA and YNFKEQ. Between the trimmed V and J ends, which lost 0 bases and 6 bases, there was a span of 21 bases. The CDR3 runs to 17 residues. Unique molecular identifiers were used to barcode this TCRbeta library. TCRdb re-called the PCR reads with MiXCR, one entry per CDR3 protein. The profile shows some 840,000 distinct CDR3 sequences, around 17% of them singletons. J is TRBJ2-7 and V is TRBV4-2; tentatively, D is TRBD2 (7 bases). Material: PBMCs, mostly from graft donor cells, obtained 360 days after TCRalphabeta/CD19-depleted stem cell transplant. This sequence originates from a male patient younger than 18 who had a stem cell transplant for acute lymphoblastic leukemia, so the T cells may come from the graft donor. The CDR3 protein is CASSQDLGGAYTGEQYF. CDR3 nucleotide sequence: TGTGCCAGCAGCCAAGATCTGGGGGGGGCTTACACAGGCGAGCAGTACTTC.